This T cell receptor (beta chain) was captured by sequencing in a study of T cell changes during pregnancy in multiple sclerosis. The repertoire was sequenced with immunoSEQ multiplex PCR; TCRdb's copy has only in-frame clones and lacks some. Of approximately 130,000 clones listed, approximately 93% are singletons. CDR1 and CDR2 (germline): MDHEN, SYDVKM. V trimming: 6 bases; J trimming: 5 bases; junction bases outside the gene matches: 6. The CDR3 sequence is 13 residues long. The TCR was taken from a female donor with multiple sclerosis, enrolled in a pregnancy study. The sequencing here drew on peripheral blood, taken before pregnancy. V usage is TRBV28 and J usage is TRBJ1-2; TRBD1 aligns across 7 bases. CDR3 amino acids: CASRQGQPYGYTF. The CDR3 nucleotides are TGTGCCAGCAGACAGGGACAGCCGTATGGCTACACCTTC.